Listed below are T cell receptor beta chains from one sample, sequenced in a study of T cells of healthy individuals. TCRdb called the 5' RACE reads again in MiXCR, with one record for every CDR3 protein. This sample has approximately 100,000 distinct CDR3 sequences, with approximately 18% found just once. These receptors all come from a human donor in good health. CDR3s include the opening cysteine and the closing phenylalanine or tryptophan. A D gene is named only where the DNA matches it firmly. For some rows the clone size is stated as once, few or many, or as a class when expanded; others skip it.

DNA	CDR3	V	J	length	D	size
TGTGCCAGCAGCGTATTCGATCAAGTAGGGAATTCACCCCTCCACTTT	CASSVFDQVGNSPLHF	TRBV9	TRBJ1-6	16	NA	many
TGCAGCGTTAGGCGGGGGGCAACAGATACGCAGTATTTT	CSVRRGATDTQYF	TRBV29-1	TRBJ2-3	13	TRBD2	NA
TGCGCCAGCAGCCAAAGAGACAGCGTGAACACTGAAGCTTTCTTT	CASSQRDSVNTEAFF	TRBV4-3	TRBJ1-1	15	NA	many
TGCGCCAGCACGACAGGGGTAGGAACTGAAGCTTTCTTT	CASTTGVGTEAFF	TRBV5-1	TRBJ1-1	13	TRBD1	NA
TGTGCCAGCAGCGTGGGGGACAGGGGATTGGGTGTAAATGAGCAGTTCTTC	CASSVGDRGLGVNEQFF	TRBV7-9	TRBJ2-1	17	TRBD1	few
TGTGCCAGCAGGTCAGATAATGAAAAACTGTTTTTT	CASRSDNEKLFF	TRBV28	TRBJ1-4	12	NA	few
TGCAGTGCTCCGGTAGCGGGGGGGCCTGATACGCAGTATTTT	CSAPVAGGPDTQYF	TRBV20-1	TRBJ2-3	14	TRBD2	few
TGTGCCAGCAGCTTGGGGGCGGGGGATGAGCAGTTCTTC	CASSLGAGDEQFF	TRBV5-4	TRBJ2-1	13	TRBD2	many
TGTGCCAGCAGCTTCGATCCGATACGACAGTACACTGAAGCTTTCTTT	CASSFDPIRQYTEAFF	TRBV5-4	TRBJ1-1	16	NA	NA
TGTGCCAGCAGGCGTACGACAGTAAACAATCAGCCCCAGCATTTT	CASRRTTVNNQPQHF	TRBV6-5	TRBJ1-5	15	NA	many
TGTGCCAGCAGCCCACTGGACAGGGGAGGCAAACTGTTTTTT	CASSPLDRGGKLFF	TRBV12-3/TRBV12-4	TRBJ1-4	14	TRBD1	NA
TGTGCCAGCAGCCAAGTTCGTCCCACCACAGATACGCAGTATTTT	CASSQVRPTTDTQYF	TRBV3-1	TRBJ2-3	15	NA	NA
TGCAGCGTTGTGACGGGATTTAGCAATCAGCCCCAGCATTTT	CSVVTGFSNQPQHF	TRBV29-1	TRBJ1-5	14	NA	few
TGTGCCAGCACCCCTACGGCGGGCACTGAAGCTTTCTTT	CASTPTAGTEAFF	TRBV6-6	TRBJ1-1	13	NA	NA
TGTGCCAGCAGTTTCCGTGGAGTACGCAATCAGCCCCAGCATTTT	CASSFRGVRNQPQHF	TRBV12-3/TRBV12-4	TRBJ1-5	15	NA	few
TGCAGCGCCACACTAGTTGCCGGGGAGCTGTTTTTT	CSATLVAGELFF	TRBV29-1	TRBJ2-2	12	NA	NA
TGCAGCGTTGGGAGTGCGTATGAGCAGTTCTTC	CSVGSAYEQFF	TRBV29-1	TRBJ2-1	11	NA	many
TGCGCCAGCAGCCAACTTATGTCTAGGCATCTAAACACTGAAGCTTTCTTT	CASSQLMSRHLNTEAFF	TRBV4-1	TRBJ1-1	17	NA	few
TGCAGTGCTAGTCGGACTAGCGGGAACTACGAGCAGTACTTC	CSASRTSGNYEQYF	TRBV20-1	TRBJ2-7	14	TRBD2	few
TGTGCCAGCAGCTTAGGGAACCAGAGAAAACGAAACACCATATATTTT	CASSLGNQRKRNTIYF	TRBV7-2	TRBJ1-3	16	NA	NA
TGCGCCAGCAGCCAAGATCGGGGGGCCTTCTCCTACGAGCAGTACTTC	CASSQDRGAFSYEQYF	TRBV4-1	TRBJ2-7	16	NA	NA
TGCAGTGCTAGTGAGGTAATAGATAATTCACCCCTCCACTTT	CSASEVIDNSPLHF	TRBV20-1	TRBJ1-6	14	NA	NA